This TCR beta chain stems from a study of early T cells in non-severe SARS-CoV-2 infection. Study-level information: Unsorted whole-blood RNA was sequenced in bulk, leaving chains unpaired.

A single record per CDR3 protein comes from TCRdb applying MiXCR to the 5' RACE reads. The sample yields over 60,000 distinct CDR3 sequences, roughly 12% seen once. The CDR3 runs 15 residues. A few counts support this clonotype. The clonotype comes from an adult who was a healthcare worker with PCR-confirmed SARS-CoV-2 infection or an uninfected control (not recorded which). Sequences were derived from whole blood, sampled at baseline. The rearrangement links TRBV21-1 to TRBJ1-3. TRBV21-1 is noted as a pseudogene. CDR3 loop: CASSGRRVSGNTIYF. The CDR3 DNA is TGTGCCAGCAGTGGACGTAGAGTTTCTGGAAACACCATATATTTT.